Shown below are 30 T cell receptor beta chains from a single sample sequenced in a study of T-cell memory formation after mild COVID-19. TCRdb fed the 5' RACE reads into MiXCR, producing one record per CDR3 protein. The data show about 620,000 distinct CDR3 sequences, approximately 18% seen once. The sample consisted of PBMCs or a T cell subset sorted from them (not recorded which). All receptors come from an adult woman who had mild COVID-19 (a few samples of this study predate the infection). Cell type and time point are not known.

V and J are TRBV11-3 and TRBJ2-1; 14 nucleotides match TRBD2. Germline loops: CDR1 SGHNT, CDR2 YENEEA. This CDR3 has 17 residues. Unmatched junction bases numbered 9, after V lost 5 bases and J lost 6 bases. DNA of the CDR3: TGTGCCAGCAGCCCCGGGACTAGCGGGGGCCCTCCCAATGAGCAGTTCTTC. Translating it yields CASSPGTSGGPPNEQFF.

The chain carries TRBV10-3 and TRBJ2-7, with D possibly being TRBD1 (5 bases). The germline V gene has CDR1 ENHRY and CDR2 SYGVKD. V was clipped by 8 bases and J by 5 bases, with 13 bases between them. The CDR3 extends over 12 amino acids. This CDR3 reads CAIGSQGHEQYF. The CDR3 bases are TGTGCCATCGGATCCCAGGGCCACGAGCAGTACTTC.

The J gene is TRBJ2-7, the V gene TRBV6-5; 9 nucleotides align to TRBD1. The germline V gene encodes CDR1 MNHEY and CDR2 SVGAGI. This CDR3 region has 15 residues. After removal of 6 bases from V and 3 bases from J, the junction contained 9 bases not matched to a gene. Here the CDR3 DNA reads TGTGCCAGCAGGCGTGGACAGGGGATTGTCTACGAGCAGTACTTC. Translating gives CASRRGQGIVYEQYF.

This chain links TRBV9 with TRBJ2-3; a possible D gene is TRBD2 (5 bases). CDR1 is SGDLS, CDR2 YYNGEE, per germline. V gave up 0 bases and J gave up 4 bases, with 6 bases separating them. The CDR3 has 13 residues. The CDR3 region has the DNA TGTGCCAGCAGCGTAGGAGCGGCAGATACGCAGTATTTT. Its translation is CASSVGAADTQYF.

This clonotype was seen only a few times. The V and J genes are TRBV9 and TRBJ2-2; D may be TRBD2 (5 bases). Germline CDR1 reads SGDLS; CDR2 reads YYNGEE. The CDR3 totals 14 residues. The germline V and J ends were trimmed by 3 bases and 4 bases, with 10 bases remaining between them. The CDR3 DNA reads as TGTGCCAGCAGCGCATTAGCGACCACCGGGGAGCTGTTTTTT. It is translated as CASSALATTGELFF.

The J gene is TRBJ2-1, the V gene TRBV12-3 or TRBV12-4; a possible D gene is TRBD1 (6 bases). CDR3 length equals 15 residues. V lost 7 bases, J lost 5 bases, and 18 bases lay in between. CDR3 region: CASTQGRTGNNEQFF. For the CDR3, the DNA is TGTGCCAGCACCCAGGGGCGGACTGGAAACAATGAGCAGTTCTTC.

This clonotype has more than one count but fewer than ten. V and J are TRBV7-8 and TRBJ2-3; tentatively, D is TRBD2 (6 bases). The CDR3 consists of 16 residues. CDR1 is SGHVS and CDR2 is FQNEAQ in the germline V gene. Trimming took off 3 bases at V and 2 bases at J, with 15 bases between the two ends. The CDR3 region has the DNA TGTGCCAGCAGCTTCGGACTAACCTCGGCCACAGATACGCAGTATTTT. Translation gives CASSFGLTSATDTQYF.

This rearrangement joins TRBV5-1 to TRBJ2-1, with a weak D call TRBD2 (6 bases). CDR1 and CDR2 from the germline V gene are SGHRS and YFSETQ. V dropped 1 base and J dropped 4 bases, with 12 bases sitting between them. CDR3 length: 15 amino acids. The CDR3 loop reads CASSLMAGKYNEQFF. The CDR3 DNA reads as TGCGCCAGCAGCTTGATGGCGGGGAAATACAATGAGCAGTTCTTC.

This clonotype was seen only a few times. V usage is TRBV12-3 or TRBV12-4 and J usage is TRBJ2-3; possible D gene TRBD2, 5 bases. V was pared by 3 bases and J by 1 base, with 11 bases between. This CDR3 is built from 15 residues. The CDR3 reads CASSFSLAGTDTQYF. The CDR3 nucleotides read TGTGCCAGCAGTTTTAGTCTAGCAGGCACAGATACGCAGTATTTT.

J is TRBJ2-1 and V is TRBV5-1; D is unresolved. The germline V and J ends were trimmed by 1 base and 6 bases, with 17 bases remaining between them. Per the germline V gene, CDR1 is SGHRS and CDR2 is YFSETQ. This CDR3 spans 16 amino acids. The CDR3 reads CASSLLPGVVGNEQFF. CDR3 bases: TGCGCCAGCAGCTTGCTTCCAGGTGTAGTAGGCAATGAGCAGTTCTTC.

The chain is built from TRBV21-1 and TRBJ2-1; the tabulated D call, TRBD2, remains unverified against the DNA. TRBV21-1 is flagged as a pseudogene. This CDR3 has 19 residues. The CDR3 spells CASTPGGTSGRPHYNEQFF. The CDR3 region has the DNA TGTGCCAGCACCCCAGGGGGGACTAGCGGGAGGCCTCACTACAATGAGCAGTTCTTC.

The J gene is TRBJ1-6, the V gene TRBV7-9, with D unclear. Trimming shortened V by 1 base and J by 9 bases, and 4 bases separated the two germline ends. The CDR3 has 12 amino acids. Germline CDR1 and CDR2: SEHNR and FQNEAQ (reference sequence). The DNA of the CDR3 is TGTGCCAGCAGCTTAGGTACTTCACCCCTCCACTTT. As protein: CASSLGTSPLHF.

This clonotype was observed a handful of times. This CDR3 is CATSSRLSSYEQYF. CDR3 DNA sequence: TGTGCCACCAGTAGTAGACTCAGCTCCTACGAGCAGTACTTC. The V gene is TRBV15, the J gene TRBJ2-7; D gene ambiguous. The CDR3 is 14 residues long. CDR1 LNHNV and CDR2 YYDKDF come from the germline V gene (reference sequence). The V and J ends lost 6 bases and 0 bases respectively, with 12 bases between them.

This clonotype was observed many times. The V call is TRBV25-1, the J call TRBJ2-7; D not certain. V shed 6 bases and J shed 4 bases, with 7 bases lying between them. Germline CDR1 is MGHDK and CDR2 is SYGVNS. The CDR3 spans 11 residues. The CDR3 DNA sequence: TGTGCCAGCAGCGACCGGTACGAGCAGTACTTC. Translating gives CASSDRYEQYF.

This clonotype was observed many times. The chain joins TRBV4-2 to TRBJ2-7, with a tentative D call TRBD2 (6 bases). Trimming left V 7 bases short and J 0 bases short, with 16 bases between. This CDR3 is 15 amino acids long. The germline CDR1 and CDR2 sequences are LGHNA and YNFKEQ. This CDR3 reads CASTRGTASSYEQYF. Written as DNA, the CDR3 is TGTGCCAGCACCCGGGGGACTGCGAGCTCCTACGAGCAGTACTTC.

This clonotype turned up a few times. This sequence joins TRBV14 and TRBJ2-2; D is possibly TRBD1 (6 bases). Germline V CDR1 and CDR2: SGHDN, FVKESK. V lost 5 bases, J lost 4 bases, and 11 bases lay in between. CDR3 length: 14 amino acids. The CDR3 sequence is CASSWTRGTGELFF. CDR3 bases: TGTGCCAGCAGCTGGACCAGGGGCACCGGGGAGCTGTTTTTT.

The table lists this clonotype with a few counts. The gene calls are TRBV18 and TRBJ2-7, with 7 bases lining up with TRBD2. Trimming cost V 3 bases and J 3 bases; bases outside gene matches: 5. CDR3 size: 14 residues. The V gene's germline CDR1 is KGHSH and CDR2 LQKENI. CDR3 amino acids: CASSPTTSVYEQYF. In DNA, the CDR3 is TGTGCCAGCTCACCTACTACTAGCGTCTACGAGCAGTACTTC. Using reference TRBV18 and TRBJ2-7 for the parts outside the CDR3, the full variable domain is NAGVMQNPRHLVRRRGQEARLRCSPMKGHSHVYWYRQLPEEGLKFMVYLQKENIIDESGMPKERFSAEFPKEGPSILRIQQVVRGDSAAYFCASSPTTSVYEQYFGPGTRLTVT.

A few counts support this clonotype. The chain combines TRBV18 with TRBJ2-3; TRBD2 agrees at 8 bases. The germline CDR1 and CDR2 sequences are KGHSH and LQKENI. Trimming at V came to 3 bases and at J to 0 bases, leaving 2 bases not matched to a gene. The CDR3 spans 15 residues. This CDR3 is CASSPASGSTDTQYF. The CDR3 region has the DNA TGTGCCAGCTCACCTGCTAGCGGGAGCACAGATACGCAGTATTTT.

The sample holds a few counts of this clonotype. For the CDR3, the DNA is TGTGCCAGCAGCATCCAGCGAAATGAGCAGTTCTTC. Protein sequence: CASSIQRNEQFF. The chain employs TRBV11-2 and TRBJ2-1; D ambiguous. This CDR3 is built from 12 residues. The V end was cut by 5 bases, the J end by 7 bases, with 9 bases between. CDR1 and CDR2 (germline): SGHAT, FQNNGV.

This clonotype was seen a few times. This chain joins TRBV20-1 and TRBJ2-3; TRBD2 matches 9 bases. Germline CDR1 DFQATT, CDR2 SNEGSKA (reference sequence). V dropped 4 bases and J dropped 12; count of bases not matched to a gene: 5. The CDR3 spans 11 residues. CDR3 sequence reads: CSAKGSGGQYF. The CDR3 bases are TGCAGTGCTAAGGGTAGCGGGGGACAGTATTTT.

Only a few counts were recorded for this clonotype. CDR3 in DNA: TGTGCCAGCAGCCCGGGGGGGGGGAATTCACCCCTCCACTTT. This gives the protein CASSPGGGNSPLHF. V usage is TRBV12-3 or TRBV12-4 and J usage is TRBJ1-6; possible D gene TRBD1, 5 bases. The CDR3 consists of 14 residues. Trimming took off 6 bases at V and 7 bases at J, with 13 bases between the two ends.

J is TRBJ1-3 and V is TRBV29-1; the D gene is possibly TRBD1 (6 bases). The CDR3 length is 15 residues. CDR1 SQVTM and CDR2 ANQGSEA come from the germline V gene. The V and J ends lost 5 bases and 0 bases respectively, with 14 bases between them. CDR3 sequence reads: CSVHLTGFSGNTIYF. CDR3 in DNA: TGCAGCGTTCACCTTACAGGGTTCTCTGGAAACACCATATATTTT.

V gene TRBV7-2 combines with J gene TRBJ1-5, with unresolved D. The CDR3 extends over 17 amino acids. The V end lost 4 bases, the J end lost 0 bases, and 16 bases lay between the germline ends. Germline V gene data show CDR1 as SGHTA and CDR2 as FQGNSA. CDR3 DNA sequence: TGTGCCAGCAGCTCTGATCTAACAGACTATAGCAATCAGCCCCAGCATTTT. This sequence encodes CASSSDLTDYSNQPQHF.

This clonotype was seen a handful of times. The chain carries TRBV12-3 or TRBV12-4 and TRBJ2-1; 7 bases align to TRBD2. V lost 3 bases and J lost 6; bases outside the gene matches: 5. This CDR3 has 14 residues. The CDR3 spells CASSLGGSLNEQFF. As DNA, the CDR3 is TGTGCCAGCAGTTTGGGCGGGAGCCTCAATGAGCAGTTCTTC.

This clonotype has a handful of counts. This sequence joins TRBV19 and TRBJ1-5; TRBD1 might be the D (6 bases). V was pared by 2 bases and J by 6 bases, with 14 bases between. The CDR3 loop spans 15 amino acids. Per the germline V gene, CDR1 is LNHDA and CDR2 is SQIVND (reference sequence). CDR3 amino acids: CASSIQQGFTQPQHF. As DNA, the CDR3 is TGTGCCAGTAGTATACAACAGGGATTCACTCAGCCCCAGCATTTT. Drawing the rest from reference TRBV19 and TRBJ1-5, the complete variable domain is DGGITQSPKYLFRKEGQNVTLSCEQNLNHDAMYWYRQDPGQGLRLIYYSQIVNDFQKGDIAEGYSVSREKKESFPLTVTSAQKNPTAFYLCASSIQQGFTQPQHFGDGTRLSIL.

This clonotype was seen more than once but under ten times. V gene TRBV9 combines with J gene TRBJ2-7, with no clear D. The V gene's germline CDR1 is SGDLS and CDR2 YYNGEE. CDR3 length equals 15 residues. Trimming took off 0 bases at V and 0 bases at J, with 10 bases between the two ends. CDR3 coding DNA: TGTGCCAGCAGCGTAGGGAAGTCAAGCTCCTACGAGCAGTACTTC. Protein: CASSVGKSSSYEQYF.

The V and J genes are TRBV9 and TRBJ2-3; D unclear. The germline CDR1 and CDR2 sequences are SGDLS and YYNGEE. Trimming removed 0 bases at V and 1 base at J, with 9 bases between. This CDR3 region has 15 residues. The CDR3 nucleotides read TGTGCCAGCAGCGTAGGGTGGGAAGGCACAGATACGCAGTATTTT. Translating gives CASSVGWEGTDTQYF.

The table lists this clonotype with a few counts. The gene calls are TRBV5-6 and TRBJ2-1; 7 nucleotides line up with TRBD1. The CDR3 runs to 16 residues. The germline CDR1 and CDR2 sequences are SGHDT and YYEEEE. Germline trimming cut 1 base from V and 7 bases from J; bases unmatched to any gene: 11. CDR3 nucleotide sequence: TGTGCCAGCAGCTTGAACAGGGGAAGAAATAAGAATGAGCAGTTCTTC. The encoded protein is CASSLNRGRNKNEQFF.

The chain joins TRBV20-1 to TRBJ1-4; maybe TRBD1 (6 bases). The V gene lost 2 bases and the J gene lost 13 bases, with 11 bases spanning the gap. The V gene's germline CDR1 is DFQATT and CDR2 SNEGSKA (reference sequence). This CDR3 is 11 amino acids long. The CDR3 nucleotides read TGCAGTGCTAGATTGGAGGACAGACTGTTTTTT. Its protein is CSARLEDRLFF.

A remark on this clonotype: Sequence at one end of the junction differs from germline and may be a read error. The rearrangement links TRBV7-7 to TRBJ2-5, with 7 nucleotides matching TRBD1. The CDR3 extends over 15 amino acids. Looked up from germline, CDR1 is SSHAT and CDR2 is FNYEAQ (reference sequence). This CDR3 is CASSLGGSLGETQYF. The CDR3 bases are TGTGCTAGCAGCTTAGGGGGCTCCTTGGGGGAGACCCAGTACTTC.